The 26 T cell receptor beta chains in this list originate from one sample, sequenced in a study of siplizumab effects on memory and regulatory T cells. The protocol was immunoSEQ multiplex PCR, while the TCRdb copy is restricted to in-frame clones and leaves out a portion. Of roughly 82,000 clones detected, approximately 90% appear once; the ten largest clones hold approximately 1.4%. The sequencing input was Tregs sorted from blood. The receptors originated from a human donor in good health.

This CDR3 is CASSLHGGASYNSPLHF. Here the CDR3 DNA reads TGTGCCAGCAGCTTACATGGAGGGGCCTCATATAATTCACCCCTCCACTTT. The genes are TRBV13 and TRBJ1-6, with D possibly TRBD1 on 5 matching bases. Trimming took off 2 bases at V and 4 bases at J, with 15 bases between the two ends. CDR3 length: 17 residues. The germline V gene has CDR1 PRHDT and CDR2 FYEKMQ (reference sequence).

V gene TRBV7-9 combines with J gene TRBJ2-7, with D possibly matching TRBD1 (5 bases). The CDR3 totals 12 residues. Trimming shortened V by 4 bases and J by 3 bases, and 7 bases separated the two germline ends. Germline assignment: CDR1 SEHNR and CDR2 FQNEAQ (reference sequence). CDR3 in DNA: TGTGCCAGCAGCTACGACAGCTACGAGCAGTACTTC. Encoded protein: CASSYDSYEQYF.

The chain has TRBV7-2 and TRBJ2-1; 7 nucleotides agree with TRBD2. V shed 5 bases and J 0 bases; nucleotides not matched to a gene: 7. This CDR3 has 16 amino acids. Germline-derived CDR1 and CDR2 are SGHTA and FQGNSA. In DNA, the CDR3 is TGTGCCAGCAGCCTCGCGGGGGTAGGCTCCTACAATGAGCAGTTCTTC. Encoded protein: CASSLAGVGSYNEQFF.

The chain links TRBV5-1 to TRBJ2-2; 8 bases fit TRBD2. The CDR3 runs 15 residues. The junction had 9 bases not matched to a gene; V was cut back by 4 bases and J by 7 bases. The germline V gene has CDR1 SGHRS and CDR2 YFSETQ. The CDR3, as DNA: TGCGCCAGCAGCATACAGGGACTAGAGAACGGGGAGCTGTTTTTT. Its translation: CASSIQGLENGELFF.

The chain carries TRBV19 and TRBJ1-1, with a weak D call TRBD1 (5 bases). The germline CDR1 and CDR2 sequences are LNHDA and SQIVND (reference sequence). V gave up 2 bases and J gave up 6 bases, with 13 bases separating them. This CDR3 spans 14 amino acids. The CDR3 protein is CASSIYQGIAEAFF. The CDR3 coding sequence is TGTGCCAGTAGTATATATCAGGGTATTGCTGAAGCTTTCTTT.

The chain couples TRBV6-5 to TRBJ1-1; 12 nucleotides line up with TRBD1. After removal of 4 bases from V and 7 bases from J, the junction contained 7 bases not matched to a gene. The CDR3 sequence is 15 residues long. Germline CDR1 MNHEY, CDR2 SVGAGI. DNA for the CDR3: TGTGCCAGCAGTTCGACCGGGACAGGGGGCTTTGAAGCTTTCTTT. It specifies CASSSTGTGGFEAFF.

The V gene is TRBV2, the J gene TRBJ1-5; the match to TRBD1 covers 9 bases. The trim removed 5 bases at V and 1 base at J, leaving 9 bases unmatched. Germline CDR1 reads SNHLY; CDR2 reads FYNNEI. The CDR3 is made up of 17 amino acids. In DNA form, the CDR3 reads TGTGCCAGCAGTTCTCGTGGGACAGGGATGAGCAATCAGCCCCAGCATTTT. This gives the protein CASSSRGTGMSNQPQHF.

In this sample, this clone turned up a few times. The CDR3 loop is CASSQSYEQYF. The CDR3 DNA reads TGTGCCAGCTCACAATCCTACGAGCAGTACTTC. This chain joins TRBV18 and TRBJ2-7, with no clear D. The V end lost 4 bases, the J end lost 1 base, and 2 bases lay between the germline ends. Germline CDR1 KGHSH, CDR2 LQKENI. The CDR3 runs 11 residues.

The V gene is TRBV28, the J gene TRBJ2-6; TRBD2 matches at 7 bases. The CDR3 totals 20 residues. V lost 2 bases to trimming and J lost 0 bases; unmatched junction nucleotides: 13. CDR1 is MDHEN and CDR2 is SYDVKM in the germline V gene. DNA for the CDR3: TGTGCCAGCAGTTTACCCTCTAACCGGGACTATCACTCTGGGGCCAACGTCCTGACTTTC. It specifies CASSLPSNRDYHSGANVLTF.

V gene TRBV28 combines with J gene TRBJ1-2, with D possibly being TRBD1 (5 bases). Germline-derived CDR1 and CDR2 are MDHEN and SYDVKM. The CDR3 length is 12 residues. V lost 5 bases and J 7 bases, leaving 11 bases between the germline ends. The CDR3 coding sequence is TGTGCCAGCAGTCCGAGGACACTTGGCTACACCTTC. Protein product: CASSPRTLGYTF.

The chain combines TRBV6-6 with TRBJ2-2; a possible D gene is TRBD1 (6 bases). The V end lost 6 bases, the J end lost 1 base, and 15 bases lay between the germline ends. CDR1 and CDR2 (germline): MNHNY, SVGAGI (reference sequence). This CDR3 has 16 amino acids. CDR3 coding DNA: TGTGCCAGCAGGTACCCGGGACAATGGAACACCGGGGAGCTGTTTTTT. It specifies CASRYPGQWNTGELFF.

The chain links TRBV10-3 to TRBJ2-7; 11 bases are a match to TRBD1. CDR1 is ENHRY and CDR2 is SYGVKD in the germline V gene. CDR3 length equals 16 residues. V lost 4 bases and J lost 3; bases outside the gene matches: 8. CDR3 coding DNA: TGTGCCATCAGTGGAACCGGGACAGGGGGAGGCTACGAGCAGTACTTC. Its translation is CAISGTGTGGGYEQYF.

This chain connects TRBV9 to TRBJ2-1, with D possibly matching TRBD2 (6 bases). V was pared by 0 bases and J by 1 base, with 11 bases between. From germline, CDR1 is SGDLS and CDR2 YYNGEE. CDR3 size: 16 residues. The CDR3 loop reads CASSVVPRGSYNEQFF. DNA of the CDR3: TGTGCCAGCAGCGTAGTCCCACGGGGGTCCTACAATGAGCAGTTCTTC.

This clone came up once. The CDR3 DNA follows: TGCGCCAGCAGCTTGTCCAGGAACACTGAAGCTTTCTTT. Residues: CASSLSRNTEAFF. The chain couples TRBV5-1 to TRBJ1-1; D is undetermined. V lost 1 base, J lost 1 base, and 5 bases lay in between. CDR3 length: 13 residues. Germline values: CDR1 SGHRS, CDR2 YFSETQ.

This sequence joins TRBV5-1 and TRBJ2-3, with TRBD1 matching over 10 bases. Germline CDR1 reads SGHRS; CDR2 reads YFSETQ. The CDR3 consists of 14 residues. The V gene end was trimmed by 4 bases and the J gene end by 5 bases; junction bases not matched to a gene: 4. Written as DNA, the CDR3 is TGCGCCAGCAGCCGGGACAGGGGTGGAGATACGCAGTATTTT. Protein sequence: CASSRDRGGDTQYF.

This clone showed up just a few times. CDR3 residues: CASRQRQDQTNEKLFF. DNA for the CDR3: TGTGCCAGCAGACAGAGGCAGGACCAAACTAATGAAAAACTGTTTTTT. The rearrangement links TRBV2 to TRBJ1-4; D gene uncertain. Trimming took off 6 bases at V and 1 base at J, with 15 bases between the two ends. Germline CDR1 is SNHLY and CDR2 is FYNNEI. There are 16 residues in the CDR3.

This chain uses TRBV10-3 with TRBJ2-1; weak D call: TRBD1 (5 bases). The CDR3 is 13 amino acids. The V end lost 7 bases, the J end lost 5 bases, and 12 bases lay between the germline ends. Germline V gene sequence: CDR1 ENHRY, CDR2 SYGVKD. CDR3 in DNA: TGTGCCATCAAACTTCCGACAGACAATGAGCAGTTCTTC. Its translation is CAIKLPTDNEQFF.

In nucleotides, the CDR3 is TGTGCCAGCAGGTCGGCAGGGCCTTACGAGCAGTACTTC. Its translation: CASRSAGPYEQYF. The chain links TRBV2 to TRBJ2-7; a weak D match, TRBD1 (5 bases). Trimming took off 6 bases at V and 4 bases at J, with 13 bases between the two ends. Per the germline V gene, CDR1 is SNHLY and CDR2 is FYNNEI. The CDR3 has 13 residues. The full variable domain, completed using reference TRBV2 and TRBJ2-7, is EPEVTQTPSHQVTQMGQEVILRCVPISNHLYFYWYRQILGQKVEFLVSFYNNEISEKSEIFDDQFSVERPDGSNFTLKIRSTKLEDSAMYFCASRSAGPYEQYFGPGTRLTVT.

At least ten counts were recorded for this clone. Other DNA variants within this sample encode the same CDR3. Here the CDR3 reads CASSFPSDSVLSNQPQHF. The CDR3 bases are TGTGCCAGCAGTTTCCCCTCGGACAGCGTCCTTAGCAATCAGCCCCAGCATTTT. The V call is TRBV28, the J call TRBJ1-5; the D gene is possibly TRBD1 (6 bases). V was pared by 3 bases and J by 0 bases, with 18 bases between. Looked up from germline, CDR1 is MDHEN and CDR2 is SYDVKM. The CDR3 loop spans 18 amino acids.

The chain couples TRBV12-5 to TRBJ1-5, with TRBD1 identical over 8 bases. Germline V gene sequence: CDR1 LGHNT, CDR2 FRNRAP. V lost 6 bases and J lost 0; bases outside the gene matches: 7. This CDR3 has 16 residues. Written as DNA, the CDR3 is TGTGCTAGTGGCTTGAACAGGGGGTCTAGCAATCAGCCCCAGCATTTT. Its protein is CASGLNRGSSNQPQHF. Based on the CDR3 plus reference TRBV12-5 and TRBJ1-5, the full variable domain is DARVTQTPRHKVTEMGQEVTMRCQPILGHNTVFWYRQTMMQGLELLAYFRNRAPLDDSGMPKDRFSAEMPDATLATLKIQPSEPRDSAVYFCASGLNRGSSNQPQHFGDGTRLSIL.

This clone was recorded only once. The chain recombines TRBV7-9 with TRBJ2-5, with 7 bases aligning to TRBD1. Germline V lookup: CDR1 SEHNR, CDR2 FQNEAQ (reference sequence). This CDR3 contains 16 residues. V was clipped by 0 bases and J by 2 bases; unmatched bases: 6. The CDR3 reads CASSLAPWDRQETQYF. Here the CDR3 DNA reads TGTGCCAGCAGCTTAGCGCCATGGGACAGACAAGAGACCCAGTACTTC.

CDR3 nucleotides: TGTGCCAGCAAACAGGAATATGGAAACACCATATATTTT. It yields the protein CASKQEYGNTIYF. This chain uses TRBV28 with TRBJ1-3; D perhaps matches TRBD1 (5 bases). CDR3 length: 13 amino acids. Germline values: CDR1 MDHEN, CDR2 SYDVKM. V gave up 7 bases and J gave up 3 bases, with 10 bases separating them.

The CDR3 nucleotides read TGCGCCAGCAGCCAAGGTACTGACAGGGCCGGAAACACCATATATTTT. Residues: CASSQGTDRAGNTIYF. The chain has TRBV4-1 and TRBJ1-3; TRBD1 matches 7 bases. The CDR3 consists of 16 residues. With 1 base clipped from V and 4 bases from J, the junction kept 7 bases outside the gene matches. The germline V gene has CDR1 MGHRA and CDR2 YSYEKL.

This chain connects TRBV19 to TRBJ1-2; TRBD1 matches 7 bases. Germline assignment: CDR1 LNHDA and CDR2 SQIVND (reference sequence). The CDR3 loop spans 12 amino acids. V lost 8 bases and J lost 3; bases outside the gene matches: 3. The CDR3 nucleotides are TGTGCCAGTCGTACAGGGGACTATGGCTACACCTTC. This sequence encodes CASRTGDYGYTF.

The genes are TRBV2 and TRBJ2-1; 8 nucleotides match TRBD1. In germline, CDR1 is SNHLY, CDR2 FYNNEI. V was pared by 8 bases and J by 2 bases, with 5 bases of the junction left unmatched. The CDR3 runs 14 residues. In DNA, the CDR3 is TGTGCCAGCTCACGACAGGGGACCTACAATGAGCAGTTCTTC. Translation: CASSRQGTYNEQFF.

This clone was seen once. V and J are TRBV20-1 and TRBJ2-5; D not certain. V lost 1 base, J lost 4 bases, and 4 bases lay in between. CDR1 and CDR2 (germline): DFQATT, SNEGSKA (reference sequence). The CDR3 length is 11 residues. In nucleotides, the CDR3 is TGCAGTGCTAGAGTTCGAGAGACCCAGTACTTC. This gives the protein CSARVRETQYF.